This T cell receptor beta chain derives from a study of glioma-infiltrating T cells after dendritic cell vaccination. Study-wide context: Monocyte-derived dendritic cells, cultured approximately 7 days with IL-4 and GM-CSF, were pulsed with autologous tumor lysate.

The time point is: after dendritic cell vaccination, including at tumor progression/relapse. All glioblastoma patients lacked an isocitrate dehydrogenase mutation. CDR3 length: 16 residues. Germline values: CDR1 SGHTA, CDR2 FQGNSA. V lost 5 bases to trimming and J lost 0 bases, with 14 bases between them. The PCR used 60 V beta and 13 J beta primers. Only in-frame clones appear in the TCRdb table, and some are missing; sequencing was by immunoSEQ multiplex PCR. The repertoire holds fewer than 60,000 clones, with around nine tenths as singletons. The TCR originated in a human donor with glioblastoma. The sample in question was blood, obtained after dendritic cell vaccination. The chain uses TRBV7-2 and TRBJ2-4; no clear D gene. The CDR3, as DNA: TGTGCCAGCAGCCTGAGAGGTCCGCTAGCCAAAAACATTCAGTACTTC. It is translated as CASSLRGPLAKNIQYF.